A single sample is the source of the 20 T cell receptor beta chains below, sequenced in a study of blood T cell repertoires in COVID-19. Assay used: immunoSEQ multiplex PCR; TCRdb lists only in-frame clones, some missing. Here the sample spans about 380,000 clones, more than 75% being singletons. Sequenced material: PBMCs or T cells enriched from blood (not recorded which). These receptors all come from a man younger than 40 who had recovered from COVID-19.

The V call is TRBV5-1, the J call TRBJ1-1; D is possibly TRBD1 (5 bases). Per the germline V gene, CDR1 is SGHRS and CDR2 is YFSETQ. V was pared by 2 bases and J by 6 bases, with 14 bases between. The CDR3 contains 14 residues. Here the CDR3 DNA reads TGCGCCAGCAGCTTCTCCAGGGATTCCGCTGAAGCTTTCTTT. Residues: CASSFSRDSAEAFF.

This chain links TRBV25-1 with TRBJ1-5, with 7 bases that match TRBD1. Germline values: CDR1 MGHDK, CDR2 SYGVNS. This CDR3 is 17 amino acids long. Germline trimming cut 2 bases from V and 1 base from J; bases unmatched to any gene: 8. Here the CDR3 reads CASSEGGAGGSNQPQHF. The DNA for the CDR3 is TGTGCCAGCAGTGAAGGTGGGGCAGGGGGGAGCAATCAGCCCCAGCATTTT.

V gene TRBV4-1 combines with J gene TRBJ1-6; 10 bases are shared with TRBD1. The CDR3 runs to 14 residues. The V gene end was trimmed by 6 bases and the J gene end by 7 bases; junction bases not matched to a gene: 3. Germline V lookup: CDR1 MGHRA, CDR2 YSYEKL. The CDR3 here is CASRTTGGNSPLHF. The DNA of the CDR3 is TGCGCCAGCAGAACGACAGGGGGCAATTCACCCCTCCACTTT.

The chain links TRBV25-1 to TRBJ2-5, with D possibly TRBD2 on 6 matching bases. Trimming left V 7 bases short and J 7 bases short, with 19 bases between. CDR1 and CDR2 (germline): MGHDK, SYGVNS. The CDR3 runs 14 residues. The CDR3 coding sequence is TGTGCCAGCAATGGAGGGAACGGTGTGGGGACCCAGTACTTC. It encodes CASNGGNGVGTQYF.

This clone was observed a handful of times. The chain carries TRBV5-4 and TRBJ1-4, with TRBD1 as a possible D gene (5 bases). Trimming stripped 1 base from V and 8 bases from J, with 9 bases between. Germline V gene data show CDR1 as SGHNT and CDR2 as YYREEE (reference sequence). CDR3 length: 13 residues. CDR3 bases: TGTGCCAGCAGCTTGCTGGGGGGGGAAAAACTGTTTTTT. Residues: CASSLLGGEKLFF.

The J gene is TRBJ2-1, the V gene TRBV4-2, with 12 bases identical to TRBD2. The CDR3 runs 16 residues. V shed 3 bases, J shed 9 bases, and the junction held 9 bases outside the gene matches. Germline V lookup: CDR1 LGHNA, CDR2 YNFKEQ. CDR3 nucleotides: TGTGCCAGCAGCCACACCCTAGCGGGGGGGCTTAGTGAGCAGTTCTTC. It yields the protein CASSHTLAGGLSEQFF.

This chain joins TRBV9 and TRBJ1-3; 9 bases agree with TRBD1. The V gene's germline CDR1 is SGDLS and CDR2 YYNGEE. The CDR3 is made up of 18 amino acids. Trimming at V came to 1 base and at J to 1 base, leaving 9 bases not matched to a gene. As DNA, the CDR3 is TGTGCCAGCAGCGTATGGGACAGGGACCTAACTTCTGGAAACACCATATATTTT. It specifies CASSVWDRDLTSGNTIYF.

The chain combines TRBV19 with TRBJ1-1, with D possibly matching TRBD1 (5 bases). The V and J ends lost 5 bases and 0 bases respectively, with 7 bases between them. Germline V lookup: CDR1 LNHDA, CDR2 SQIVND (reference sequence). The CDR3 extends over 13 amino acids. The CDR3 DNA reads TGTGCCAGTAGTGGACAAGTGAACACTGAAGCTTTCTTT. It translates to CASSGQVNTEAFF.

The genes are TRBV7-9 and TRBJ2-1; 12 nucleotides agree with TRBD2. Germline loops: CDR1 SEHNR, CDR2 FQNEAQ (reference sequence). The V and J ends lost 6 bases and 4 bases, in that order; junction bases with no gene match: 1. The length of the CDR3 is 14 residues. DNA for the CDR3: TGTGCCAGCAGGGGACTAGCGGGTTACAATGAGCAGTTCTTC. Protein: CASRGLAGYNEQFF.

This chain uses TRBV15 with TRBJ2-7, with 11 bases matching TRBD1. The J segment lost 4 bases and the V segment lost 5 bases, leaving 7 bases of the junction unmatched. CDR3 length equals 15 residues. Germline CDR1 and CDR2: LNHNV and YYDKDF (reference sequence). The CDR3 region has the DNA TGTGCCACCAGCGCTCCGGGACAGGGGGTGTACGAGCAGTACTTC. Its translation: CATSAPGQGVYEQYF.

The chain couples TRBV6-5 to TRBJ2-1; D is possibly TRBD2 (6 bases). This CDR3 spans 14 amino acids. The V gene's germline CDR1 is MNHEY and CDR2 SVGAGI. Deletions cut 6 bases from V and 6 bases from J, with 15 bases between. In nucleotides, the CDR3 is TGTGCCAGCAGCCGACTAGTCAGTATCAATGAGCAGTTCTTC. Translation gives CASSRLVSINEQFF.

Only a few counts were recorded for this clone. The chain joins TRBV2 to TRBJ1-2; 11 bases agree with TRBD1. Unmatched junction bases numbered 5, after V lost 6 bases and J lost 8 bases. The germline V gene encodes CDR1 SNHLY and CDR2 FYNNEI. This CDR3 contains 13 residues. The CDR3 DNA is TGTGCCAGCAGGAGGACAGGGGGCAGGGGCTACACCTTC. As protein: CASRRTGGRGYTF.

The chain couples TRBV19 to TRBJ1-5; maybe TRBD1 (5 bases). CDR1 and CDR2 (germline): LNHDA, SQIVND (reference sequence). This CDR3 has 15 amino acids. The V and J ends lost 1 base and 8 bases respectively, with 15 bases between them. The DNA of the CDR3 is TGTGCCAGTAGTATAGCCATGACAGTTACGAAGCCCCAGCATTTT. Its translation: CASSIAMTVTKPQHF.

The chain is built from TRBV7-8 and TRBJ2-5; 8 bases map to TRBD1. This CDR3 spans 14 amino acids. Germline V gene sequence: CDR1 SGHVS, CDR2 FQNEAQ. V was pared by 2 bases and J by 5 bases, with 4 bases of the junction left unmatched. The CDR3 loop reads CASSLSRGRETQYF. Here the CDR3 DNA reads TGTGCCAGCAGCTTATCCAGGGGGCGGGAGACCCAGTACTTC.

This chain links TRBV7-9 with TRBJ1-6; D might be TRBD1 (5 bases). Trimming left V 4 bases short and J 13 bases short, with 20 bases between. The CDR3 covers 15 residues. The germline gives CDR1 SEHNR, CDR2 FQNEAQ (reference sequence). The CDR3 DNA sequence: TGTGCCAGCAGCTATCTACAGGACCGCTTGCAGCCCCTCCACTTT. This encodes CASSYLQDRLQPLHF.

V usage is TRBV5-4 and J usage is TRBJ2-2; the match to TRBD2 covers 9 bases. Trimming took 4 bases from V and 3 from J; bases not matched to a gene: 4. The CDR3 contains 15 residues. CDR1 is SGHNT, CDR2 YYREEE, per germline (reference sequence). CDR3 nucleotides: TGTGCCAGCAGCGGGACTAGCAGCGACACCGGGGAGCTGTTTTTT. It encodes CASSGTSSDTGELFF.

The CDR3 DNA sequence: TGTGCCAGCAGCGCCCCAGGGGGCGGGGAGACCCAGTACTTC. The encoded protein is CASSAPGGGETQYF. This chain joins TRBV5-4 and TRBJ2-5; 8 bases are shared with TRBD1. Germline-derived CDR1 and CDR2 are SGHNT and YYREEE (reference sequence). CDR3 size: 14 residues. The J segment lost 5 bases and the V segment lost 4 bases, leaving 7 bases of the junction unmatched. Together with reference TRBV5-4 and TRBJ2-5, the CDR3 gives the full variable domain: ETGVTQSPTHLIKTRGQQVTLRCSSQSGHNTVSWYQQALGQGPQFIFQYYREEENGRGNFPPRFSGLQFPNYSSELNVNALELDDSALYLCASSAPGGGETQYFGPGTRLLVL.

The chain is built from TRBV11-2 and TRBJ2-7, with 12 bases identical to TRBD1. Germline CDR1 is SGHAT and CDR2 is FQNNGV. J was trimmed by 7 bases and V by 5 bases; bases with no gene match: 12. The CDR3 covers 16 residues. CDR3 sequence (DNA): TGTGCCAGCAGCCGCCGTTTGGGACAGGGGGCAGAGGAGCAGTACTTC. Translating it yields CASSRRLGQGAEEQYF. The full variable domain, rest sourced from reference TRBV11-2 and TRBJ2-7, is EAGVAQSPRYKIIEKRQSVAFWCNPISGHATLYWYQQILGQGPKLLIQFQNNGVVDDSQLPKDRFSAERLKGVDSTLKIQPAKLEDSAVYLCASSRRLGQGAEEQYFGPGTRLTVT.

The chain has TRBV5-1 and TRBJ2-7; the match to TRBD2 covers 7 bases. CDR1 is SGHRS, CDR2 YFSETQ, per germline. V lost 0 bases and J lost 5; bases outside the gene matches: 8. The CDR3 loop spans 15 amino acids. The CDR3 is CASSLARGVGDEQYF. The CDR3 region has the DNA TGCGCCAGCAGCTTGGCCCGGGGGGTCGGCGACGAGCAGTACTTC.

This chain joins TRBV4-2 and TRBJ1-5, with D possibly being TRBD1 (5 bases). Germline CDR1 reads LGHNA; CDR2 reads YNFKEQ. V lost 4 bases and J 3 bases, leaving 7 bases between the germline ends. The CDR3 sequence is 13 residues long. CDR3 loop: CASSPTDNQPQHF. The CDR3, as DNA: TGTGCCAGCAGCCCGACAGACAATCAGCCCCAGCATTTT.